A selection of T cell receptor beta chains follows, all from one sample in a study of cytomegalovirus exposure and HLA in healthy donors. Only in-frame clones appear in the TCRdb table, and some are missing; sequencing was by immunoSEQ multiplex PCR. The table shows 95,000 to 150,000 clones, with approximately 80% occurring only once. What was sequenced was PBMCs. Source of these receptors: a woman aged 40 to 55 in good health and CMV-seropositive. Each CDR3 is given with its conserved first and last residue. Fields, in order: V gene, clone size, D gene, CDR3 length, J gene, CDR3 protein, CDR3 DNA. The D gene is left open where the match is weak. Clone size is shown for a subset of rows, as once, few, many or a class of expanded clone.

>TRBV18|.|TRBD2|15|TRBJ2-3
CASSSTSGEGDTQYF
TGTGCCAGCTCATCGACTAGCGGGGAGGGGGATACGCAGTATTTT
>TRBV11-2|.|.|16|TRBJ2-3
CASSLGRGYRTDTQYF
TGTGCCAGCAGCTTAGGTAGAGGTTACCGCACAGATACGCAGTATTTT
>TRBV27|.|.|12|TRBJ1-1
CASSLFGGPAFF
TGTGCCAGCAGTTTGTTCGGGGGGCCTGCTTTCTTT
>TRBV18|.|.|15|TRBJ1-1
CASSPPNRAGTEAFF
TGTGCCAGCTCACCACCGAACAGGGCCGGCACTGAAGCTTTCTTT
>TRBV19|.|.|14|TRBJ1-5
CASNPDSSYQPQHF
TGTGCCAGTAACCCGGACAGTAGCTATCAGCCCCAGCATTTT
>TRBV28|.|TRBD1|13|TRBJ2-3
CATDRQGTDTQYF
TGTGCCACCGACCGACAGGGTACAGATACGCAGTATTTT
>TRBV30|.|TRBD1|13|TRBJ2-4
CAWSKGGARIQYF
TGTGCCTGGAGTAAAGGGGGCGCGAGGATTCAGTACTTC
>TRBV27|.|TRBD1|14|TRBJ1-1
CASSDRGRNTEAFF
TGTGCCAGCAGCGACAGGGGCCGAAACACTGAAGCTTTCTTT
>TRBV5-1|few|.|14|TRBJ1-4
CASSPAGGGEKLFF
TGCGCCAGCAGCCCCGCTGGGGGCGGTGAAAAACTGTTTTTT
>TRBV14|.|TRBD2|15|TRBJ2-3
CASSRPSGSTDTQYF
TGTGCCAGCAGCCGACCCAGCGGGAGTACAGATACGCAGTATTTT
>TRBV5-1|.|TRBD1|14|TRBJ1-1
CASTPLPGTDEAFF
TGCGCCAGCACTCCCCTGCCAGGGACAGATGAAGCTTTCTTT
>TRBV7-2|.|.|17|TRBJ1-5
CASSPNGIFYSNQPQHF
TGTGCCAGCAGCCCCAACGGGATCTTCTATAGCAATCAGCCCCAGCATTTT
>TRBV25-1|.|TRBD2|15|TRBJ2-1
CASSEPSGGWDEQFF
TGTGCCAGCAGTGAACCTAGCGGGGGTTGGGATGAGCAGTTCTTC
>TRBV5-1|.|.|19|TRBJ2-1
CASSLAPGVGGGSYNEQFF
TGCGCCAGCAGTTTGGCCCCAGGGGTGGGGGGGGGCTCCTACAATGAGCAGTTCTTC
>TRBV27|.|TRBD2|17|TRBJ2-1
CASSFPSLAGAYNEQFF
TGTGCCAGCAGTTTCCCCTCACTAGCGGGGGCCTACAATGAGCAGTTCTTC
>TRBV6-1|.|.|15|TRBJ2-5
CASSDSRGIQETQYF
TGTGCCAGCAGTGACTCGCGGGGTATACAAGAGACCCAGTACTTC
>TRBV7-2|once|.|15|TRBJ1-1
CASSLVIDGYTEAFF
TGTGCCAGCAGCTTGGTAATAGACGGGTACACTGAAGCTTTCTTT
>TRBV20-1|.|.|11|TRBJ2-2
CSAGETGELFF
TGCAGTGCCGGAGAGACCGGGGAGCTGTTTTTT
>TRBV5-1|.|TRBD2|13|TRBJ2-5
CASSSQRGETQYF
TGCGCCAGCAGCTCACAGCGGGGGGAGACCCAGTACTTC
>TRBV18|few|.|12|TRBJ1-1
CASSPLDSEAFF
TGTGCCAGCTCACCGCTGGACTCTGAAGCTTTCTTT
>TRBV7-9|.|TRBD1|14|TRBJ1-3
CASSLNRDSRVTYF
TGTGCCAGCAGCTTAAACAGGGACAGTCGCGTCACATATTTT
>TRBV5-6|.|.|15|TRBJ1-6
CASSLISVYNSPLHF
TGTGCCAGCAGCTTGATATCCGTGTATAATTCACCCCTCCACTTT
>TRBV28|few|TRBD1|16|TRBJ1-2
CASSLRTGRVIDGYTF
TGTGCCAGCAGTCTTCGGACAGGGCGTGTGATTGATGGCTACACCTTC
>TRBV7-3|.|TRBD2|13|TRBJ2-5
CASSPSGQETQYF
TGTGCCAGCAGTCCTAGCGGCCAAGAGACCCAGTACTTC